These 20 T cell receptor beta chains share one sample of origin, sequenced in a study of cytotoxic CD8 clonotypes in ibrutinib-treated CLL. Sequenced by immunoSEQ multiplex PCR; TCRdb stores in-frame clones only, minus some. This table has about 63,000 clones, around 52% appearing once. The sample was PBMCs, taken after 12 months of ibrutinib treatment. These receptors came from a human donor with chronic lymphocytic leukemia.

This chain connects TRBV29-1 to TRBJ1-1; 9 positions match TRBD1. The V and J ends lost 6 bases and 4 bases, in that order; junction bases with no gene match: 6. The CDR3 contains 13 residues. The germline V gene encodes CDR1 SQVTM and CDR2 ANQGSEA. The CDR3 region is CSVRGTGFTEAFF. The CDR3 DNA reads as TGCAGCGTGAGGGGGACAGGGTTCACTGAAGCTTTCTTT. Drawing the rest from reference TRBV29-1 and TRBJ1-1, the complete variable domain is SAVISQKPSRDICQRGTSLTIQCQVDSQVTMMFWYRQQPGQSLTLIATANQGSEATYESGFVIDKFPISRPNLTFSTLTVSNMSPEDSSIYLCSVRGTGFTEAFFGQGTRLTVV.

The CDR3 reads CASSLEGVGVGGNQPQHF. The CDR3 DNA follows: TGTGCCAGCAGCTTAGAAGGGGTCGGGGTTGGCGGCAATCAGCCCCAGCATTTT. The chain links TRBV7-9 to TRBJ1-5; D is perhaps TRBD1 (5 bases). Between the trimmed V and J ends, which lost 1 base and 2 bases, there was a span of 18 bases. The CDR3 covers 18 residues. The germline gives CDR1 SEHNR, CDR2 FQNEAQ (reference sequence).

This clone was recorded only once. J is TRBJ2-5 and V is TRBV5-1; TRBD1 agrees at 7 bases. J lost 2 bases, V lost 4 bases, and 2 bases had no gene match. This CDR3 region has 13 residues. The V gene's germline CDR1 is SGHRS and CDR2 YFSETQ. The CDR3 region is CASSPDRQETQYF. CDR3 sequence (DNA): TGCGCCAGCAGCCCGGACAGGCAAGAGACCCAGTACTTC.

The chain is built from TRBV27 and TRBJ2-7; D possibly corresponds to TRBD2 (5 bases). There are 14 residues in the CDR3. The V gene lost 2 bases and the J gene lost 1 base, with 9 bases spanning the gap. From germline, CDR1 is MNHEY and CDR2 SMNVEV (reference sequence). The CDR3 bases are TGTGCCAGCAGTTTAAACGGGAATTCCTACGAGCAGTACTTC. It translates to CASSLNGNSYEQYF.

V is TRBV6-1 and J is TRBJ2-1, with D possibly TRBD2 on 7 matching bases. Deletions cut 7 bases from V and 0 bases from J, with 10 bases between. Germline CDR1 reads MNHNS; CDR2 reads SASEGT. The CDR3 is 14 amino acids. The CDR3 DNA sequence: TGTGCCAGCATGCGGGGGCTCTCCTACAATGAGCAGTTCTTC. Amino acid sequence: CASMRGLSYNEQFF.

V usage is TRBV10-2 and J usage is TRBJ2-3, with D hard to call. The CDR3 sequence is 14 residues long. Trimming took off 2 bases at V and 6 bases at J, with 12 bases between the two ends. Germline V gene lookup returns CDR1 WSHSY and CDR2 SAAADI. The CDR3 spells CASSEAAPTDTQYF. Written as DNA, the CDR3 is TGCGCCAGCAGTGAGGCTGCCCCCACCGATACGCAGTATTTT.

The chain is built from TRBV28 and TRBJ2-1; D may correspond to TRBD1 or TRBD2 (6 bases each). This CDR3 has 14 residues. Trimming took 5 bases from V and 4 from J, leaving 12 bases between them. CDR1 and CDR2 from the germline V gene are MDHEN and SYDVKM. In nucleotides, the CDR3 is TGTGCCAGCAGTAGGGGGGCAGGATACAATGAGCAGTTCTTC. Encoded protein: CASSRGAGYNEQFF.

This clone was observed many times. The chain joins TRBV14 to TRBJ2-7; D perhaps matches TRBD2 (7 bases). The V and J ends lost 5 bases and 3 bases respectively, with 11 bases between them. CDR1 is SGHDN and CDR2 is FVKESK in the germline V gene. The CDR3 consists of 13 residues. The DNA of the CDR3 is TGTGCCAGCAGCGCAGGGGACTACTACGAGCAGTACTTC. This gives the protein CASSAGDYYEQYF.

The chain joins TRBV7-9 to TRBJ2-3, with TRBD1 as a possible D gene (5 bases). This CDR3 comprises 15 residues. Per the germline V gene, CDR1 is SEHNR and CDR2 is FQNEAQ (reference sequence). V was pared by 5 bases and J by 3 bases, with 15 bases between. The CDR3 region is CASSVRGARTDTQYF. The DNA for the CDR3 is TGTGCCAGCAGCGTAAGGGGCGCAAGGACAGATACGCAGTATTTT.

This clone was picked up one time. Other DNA variants within this sample encode the same CDR3. This rearrangement joins TRBV18 to TRBJ1-4, with D possibly matching TRBD1 (5 bases). This CDR3 region has 12 residues. From germline, CDR1 is KGHSH and CDR2 LQKENI. Trimming stripped 6 bases from V and 8 bases from J, with 10 bases between. The CDR3 reads CASSPKGEKLFF. CDR3 nucleotides: TGTGCCAGCTCCCCAAAGGGGGAAAAACTGTTTTTT.

V gene TRBV20-1 combines with J gene TRBJ2-1, with D hard to call. CDR1 is DFQATT and CDR2 is SNEGSKA in the germline V gene (reference sequence). The CDR3 runs to 11 residues. The ends were cut back, 3 bases at V and 6 bases at J, with 6 bases in the middle. The CDR3: CSARRFNEQFF. The CDR3 DNA follows: TGCAGTGCTAGGAGGTTCAATGAGCAGTTCTTC.

This clone showed up many times. This sequence joins TRBV29-1 and TRBJ1-2; TRBD1 aligns across 9 bases. Trimming cost V 4 bases and J 11 bases; bases outside gene matches: 14. The CDR3 is 14 amino acids. Germline lookup yields CDR1 SQVTM and CDR2 ANQGSEA. CDR3 sequence (DNA): TGCAGCGTTGCCCCCTTATCCGACAGGGGGAGATACACCTTC. Protein sequence: CSVAPLSDRGRYTF.

This chain links TRBV6-1 with TRBJ2-7; 12 nucleotides align to TRBD2. The CDR3 length is 15 residues. V lost 1 base to trimming and J lost 9 bases; unmatched junction nucleotides: 7. CDR1 and CDR2 from the germline V gene are MNHNS and SASEGT. CDR3 residues: CASSEGLAGVMGQYF. The CDR3 DNA sequence: TGTGCCAGCAGTGAAGGACTAGCGGGAGTGATGGGGCAGTACTTC.

This clone has only a few counts. The chain uses TRBV5-1 and TRBJ2-1, with 13 bases lining up with TRBD2. Germline assignment: CDR1 SGHRS and CDR2 YFSETQ. The CDR3 length is 18 residues. With 3 bases clipped from V and 2 bases from J, the junction kept 8 bases outside the gene matches. The CDR3 coding sequence is TGCGCCAGCAGCTCCGGGACTAGCGGGGCCGGCCCCTACAATGAGCAGTTCTTC. Encoded protein: CASSSGTSGAGPYNEQFF.

The chain recombines TRBV6-6 with TRBJ2-1; D is ambiguous. This CDR3 comprises 10 residues. Per the germline V gene, CDR1 is MNHNY and CDR2 is SVGAGI (reference sequence). V was trimmed by 8 bases and J by 6 bases, leaving 5 bases between them. The CDR3 sequence: CASASNEQFF. DNA for the CDR3: TGTGCCAGCGCCTCCAATGAGCAGTTCTTC.

The genes are TRBV5-4 and TRBJ2-3, with D perhaps assigned TRBD1 or TRBD2 (6 bases each). Trimming shortened V by 4 bases and J by 9 bases, and 15 bases separated the two germline ends. The length of the CDR3 is 13 residues. The germline CDR1 and CDR2 sequences are SGHNT and YYREEE (reference sequence). The CDR3 protein is CASSQDHGGTQYF. In DNA, the CDR3 is TGTGCCAGCAGCCAAGATCACGGGGGCACGCAGTATTTT.

The CDR3 region is CASSQEGVSGNTIYF. Written as DNA, the CDR3 is TGTGCCAGCAGCCAAGAGGGGGTCTCTGGAAACACCATATATTTT. The chain is built from TRBV5-4 and TRBJ1-3, with D possibly TRBD1 on 6 matching bases. There are 15 residues in the CDR3. Germline CDR1 reads SGHNT; CDR2 reads YYREEE (reference sequence). The V end lost 4 bases, the J end lost 0 bases, and 11 bases lay between the germline ends. Combining the CDR3 with reference TRBV5-4 and TRBJ1-3 gives the whole variable domain ETGVTQSPTHLIKTRGQQVTLRCSSQSGHNTVSWYQQALGQGPQFIFQYYREEENGRGNFPPRFSGLQFPNYSSELNVNALELDDSALYLCASSQEGVSGNTIYFGEGSWLTVV.

The chain carries TRBV6-1 and TRBJ2-7; weak D call: TRBD1 (7 bases). The V end lost 6 bases, the J end lost 0 bases, and 12 bases lay between the germline ends. The CDR3 runs 14 residues. From germline, CDR1 is MNHNS and CDR2 SASEGT. The CDR3 sequence is CASRRGQNSYEQYV. The CDR3 DNA sequence: TGTGCCAGCAGGCGGGGACAGAACTCCTACGAGCAGTACGTC.

This sequence joins TRBV15 and TRBJ1-1; D is perhaps TRBD1 (6 bases). This CDR3 contains 17 residues. The germline V and J ends were trimmed by 0 bases and 1 base, with 15 bases remaining between them. Germline CDR1 and CDR2: LNHNV and YYDKDF (reference sequence). CDR3 residues: CATSRDYWGRSNTEAFF. Here the CDR3 DNA reads TGTGCCACCAGCAGAGATTACTGGGGGCGGTCGAACACTGAAGCTTTCTTT.

The chain joins TRBV7-8 to TRBJ2-7; 7 nucleotides agree with TRBD1. The CDR3 length is 15 residues. The germline V gene encodes CDR1 SGHVS and CDR2 FQNEAQ. V lost 5 bases and J lost 5; bases outside the gene matches: 12. CDR3 in DNA: TGTGCCAGCAGCCACACCACAAACAGGGGCCACGAGCAGTACTTC. Protein sequence: CASSHTTNRGHEQYF.